Sequencing of this T cell receptor (beta chain) was carried out in a study of T cells after yellow fever vaccination. TCRdb reprocessed the 5' RACE reads via MiXCR and lists one record per CDR3 protein. In the table there are 350,000 to 550,000 distinct CDR3 sequences, approximately 19% of which are singletons. The CDR3 totals 13 residues. Germline V lookup: CDR1 DFQATT, CDR2 SNEGSKA (reference sequence). Trimming removed 8 bases at V and 2 bases at J, with 15 bases between. This clonotype was observed a handful of times. The chain is built from TRBV20-1 and TRBJ2-5; D may be TRBD2 (5 bases). The receptor was derived from a man younger than 35 who received the YFV17D yellow fever vaccine. The material sequenced was PBMCs, taken before the yellow fever booster vaccination. The CDR3 DNA sequence: TGCAGTACGACTGAGGGTGGACAAGAGACCCAGTACTTC. Encoded protein: CSTTEGGQETQYF.